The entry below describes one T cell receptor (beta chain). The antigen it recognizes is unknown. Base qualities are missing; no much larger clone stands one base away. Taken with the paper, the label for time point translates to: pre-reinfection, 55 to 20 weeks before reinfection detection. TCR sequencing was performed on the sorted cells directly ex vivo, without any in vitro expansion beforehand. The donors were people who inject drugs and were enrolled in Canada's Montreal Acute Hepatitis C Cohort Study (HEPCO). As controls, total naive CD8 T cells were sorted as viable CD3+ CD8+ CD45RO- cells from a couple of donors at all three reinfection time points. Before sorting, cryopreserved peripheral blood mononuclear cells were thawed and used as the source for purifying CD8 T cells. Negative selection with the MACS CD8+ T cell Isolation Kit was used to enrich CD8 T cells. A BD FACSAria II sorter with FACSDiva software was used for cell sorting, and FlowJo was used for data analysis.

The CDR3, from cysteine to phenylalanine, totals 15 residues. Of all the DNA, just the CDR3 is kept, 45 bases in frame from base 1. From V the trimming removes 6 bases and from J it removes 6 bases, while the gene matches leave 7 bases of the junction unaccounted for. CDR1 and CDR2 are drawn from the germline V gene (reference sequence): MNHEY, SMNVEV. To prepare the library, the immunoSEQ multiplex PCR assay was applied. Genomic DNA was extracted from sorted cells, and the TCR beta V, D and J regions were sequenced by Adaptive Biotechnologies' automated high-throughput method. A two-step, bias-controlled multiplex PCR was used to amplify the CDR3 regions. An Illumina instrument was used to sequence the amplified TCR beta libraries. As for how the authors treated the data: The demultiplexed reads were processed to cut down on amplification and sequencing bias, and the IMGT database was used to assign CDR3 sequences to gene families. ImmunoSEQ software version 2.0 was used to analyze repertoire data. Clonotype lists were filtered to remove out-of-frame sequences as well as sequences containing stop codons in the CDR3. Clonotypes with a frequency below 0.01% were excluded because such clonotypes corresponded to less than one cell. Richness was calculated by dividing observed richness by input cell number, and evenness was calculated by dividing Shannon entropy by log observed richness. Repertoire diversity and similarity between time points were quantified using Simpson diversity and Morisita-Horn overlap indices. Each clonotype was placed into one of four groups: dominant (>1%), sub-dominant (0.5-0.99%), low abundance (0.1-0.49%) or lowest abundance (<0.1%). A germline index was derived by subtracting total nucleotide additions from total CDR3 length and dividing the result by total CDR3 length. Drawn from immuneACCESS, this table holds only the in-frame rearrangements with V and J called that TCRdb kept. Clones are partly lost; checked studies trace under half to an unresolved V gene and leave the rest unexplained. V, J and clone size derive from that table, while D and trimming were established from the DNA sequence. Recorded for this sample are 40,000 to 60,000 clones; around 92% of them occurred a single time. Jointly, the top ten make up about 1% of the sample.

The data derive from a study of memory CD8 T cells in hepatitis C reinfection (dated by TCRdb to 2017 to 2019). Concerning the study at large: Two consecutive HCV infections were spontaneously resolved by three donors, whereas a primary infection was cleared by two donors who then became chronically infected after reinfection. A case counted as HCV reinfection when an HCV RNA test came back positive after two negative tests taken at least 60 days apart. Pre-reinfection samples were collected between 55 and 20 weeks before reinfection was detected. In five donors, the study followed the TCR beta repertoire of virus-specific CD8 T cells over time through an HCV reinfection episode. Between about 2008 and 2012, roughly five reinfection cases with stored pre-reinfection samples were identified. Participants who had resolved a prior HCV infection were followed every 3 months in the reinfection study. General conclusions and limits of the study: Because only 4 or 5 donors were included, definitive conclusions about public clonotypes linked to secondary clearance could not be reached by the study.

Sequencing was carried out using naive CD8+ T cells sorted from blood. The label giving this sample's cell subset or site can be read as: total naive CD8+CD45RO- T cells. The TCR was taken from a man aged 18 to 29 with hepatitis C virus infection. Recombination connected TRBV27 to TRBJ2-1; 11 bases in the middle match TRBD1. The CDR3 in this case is CASRTGQGVPNEQFF. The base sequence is TGTGCCAGCAGGACGGGACAGGGGGTTCCCAATGAGCAGTTCTTC.